This T cell receptor (beta chain) was captured in a study of T cells in Graves' hyperthyroidism and ophthalmopathy. The source material, RNA transcripts, was used to amplify TCR beta CDR3 regions. HTBI primers were employed in a first-round RT-PCR of the TCR CDR3. TCRdb itself ran the multiplex PCR reads through MiXCR, one entry per CDR3 protein. The sample shows over 300,000 distinct CDR3 sequences, 14% of them seen only once. At least ten counts were recorded for this clonotype. Its antigen is undetermined. The study, taken as a whole, reports: Ophthalmopathy got predicted by the model a median roughly 6.4 months before its onset. Ophthalmopathy and stable hyperthyroidism were told apart by a 13 V-J model.

The CDR3 totals 15 residues. The junction had 9 bases not matched to a gene; V was cut back by 8 bases and J by 3 bases. CDR1 and CDR2 from the germline V gene are MNHEY and SVGEGT. A lack of ophthalmopathy progression within 18 months defined stable Graves' hyperthyroidism. What was sequenced was blood. The receptor comes from a woman aged 60-75 years with Graves' hyperthyroidism. The rearrangement uses TRBV6-2 or TRBV6-3 and TRBJ2-4; 8 bases agree with TRBD2. The CDR3 nucleotides read TGTGCCAGCGAAGGGGCGGCGGGAGGCAAAAACATTCAGTACTTC. Protein sequence: CASEGAAGGKNIQYF.